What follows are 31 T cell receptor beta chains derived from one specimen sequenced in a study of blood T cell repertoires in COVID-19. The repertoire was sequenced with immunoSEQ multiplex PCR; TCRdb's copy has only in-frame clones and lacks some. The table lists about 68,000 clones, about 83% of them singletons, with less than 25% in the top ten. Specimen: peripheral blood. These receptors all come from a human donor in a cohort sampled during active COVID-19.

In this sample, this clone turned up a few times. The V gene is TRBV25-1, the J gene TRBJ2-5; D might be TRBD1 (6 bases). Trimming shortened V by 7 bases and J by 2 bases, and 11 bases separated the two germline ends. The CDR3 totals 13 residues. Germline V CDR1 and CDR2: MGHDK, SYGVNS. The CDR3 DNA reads TGTGCCAGCACCGCAGGGGCTCAAGAGACCCAGTACTTC. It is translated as CASTAGAQETQYF. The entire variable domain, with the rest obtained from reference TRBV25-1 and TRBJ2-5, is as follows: EADIYQTPRYLVIGTGKKITLECSQTMGHDKMYWYQQDPGMELHLIHYSYGVNSTEKGDLSSESTVSRIRTEHFPLTLESARPSHTSQYLCASTAGAQETQYFGPGTRLLVL.

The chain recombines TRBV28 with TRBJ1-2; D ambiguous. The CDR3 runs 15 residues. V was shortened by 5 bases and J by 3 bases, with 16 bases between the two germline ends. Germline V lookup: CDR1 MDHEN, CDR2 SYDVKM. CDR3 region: CASSLSRHGDYGYTF. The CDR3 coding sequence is TGTGCCAGCAGTCTCTCGAGACACGGCGACTATGGCTACACCTTC.

CDR3 loop: CAWTSGGASDTQYF. CDR3 DNA: TGTGCCTGGACGAGCGGGGGGGCGTCAGATACGCAGTATTTT. The rearrangement links TRBV30 to TRBJ2-3, with TRBD2 identical over 10 bases. Germline V gene lookup returns CDR1 GTSNPN and CDR2 SVGIG (reference sequence). The CDR3 totals 14 residues. The V gene end was trimmed by 4 bases and the J gene end by 4 bases; junction bases not matched to a gene: 5. Supplemented by reference TRBV30 and TRBJ2-3, the full variable domain reads SQTIHQWPATLVQPVGSPLSLECTVEGTSNPNLYWYRQAAGRGLQLLFYSVGIGQISSEVPQNLSASRPQDRQFILSSKKLLLSDSGFYLCAWTSGGASDTQYFGPGTRLTVL.

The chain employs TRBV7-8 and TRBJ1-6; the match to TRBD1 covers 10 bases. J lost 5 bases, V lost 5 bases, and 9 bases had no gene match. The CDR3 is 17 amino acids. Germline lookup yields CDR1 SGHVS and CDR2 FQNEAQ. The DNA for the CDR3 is TGTGCCAGCAGCCTCAAACCGGGACAGGGGAATAATTCACCCCTCCACTTT. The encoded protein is CASSLKPGQGNNSPLHF.

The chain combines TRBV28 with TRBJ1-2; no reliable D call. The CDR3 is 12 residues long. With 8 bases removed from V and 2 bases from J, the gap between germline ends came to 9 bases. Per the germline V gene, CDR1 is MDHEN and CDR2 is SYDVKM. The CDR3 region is CASRSPNYGYTF. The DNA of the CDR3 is TGTGCCAGCCGGTCTCCAAACTATGGCTACACCTTC.

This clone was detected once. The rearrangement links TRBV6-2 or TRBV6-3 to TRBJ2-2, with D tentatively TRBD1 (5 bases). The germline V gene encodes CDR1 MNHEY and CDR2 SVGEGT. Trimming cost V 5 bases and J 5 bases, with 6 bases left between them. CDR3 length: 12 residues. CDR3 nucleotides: TGTGCCAGCAGTAGGGGAACCGGGGAGCTGTTTTTT. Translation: CASSRGTGELFF.

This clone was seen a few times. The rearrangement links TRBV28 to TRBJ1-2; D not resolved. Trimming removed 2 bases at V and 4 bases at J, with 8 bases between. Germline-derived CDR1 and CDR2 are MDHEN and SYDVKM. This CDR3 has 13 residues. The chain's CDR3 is CASSLRGSYGYTF. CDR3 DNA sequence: TGTGCCAGCAGTTTACGAGGATCCTATGGCTACACCTTC.

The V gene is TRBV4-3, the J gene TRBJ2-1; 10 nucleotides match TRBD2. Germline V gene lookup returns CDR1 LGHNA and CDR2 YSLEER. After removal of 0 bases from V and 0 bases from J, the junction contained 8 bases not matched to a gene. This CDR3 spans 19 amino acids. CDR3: CASSQDLLAGTTSYNEQFF. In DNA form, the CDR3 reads TGCGCCAGCAGCCAAGATCTACTAGCGGGGACCACCTCCTACAATGAGCAGTTCTTC.

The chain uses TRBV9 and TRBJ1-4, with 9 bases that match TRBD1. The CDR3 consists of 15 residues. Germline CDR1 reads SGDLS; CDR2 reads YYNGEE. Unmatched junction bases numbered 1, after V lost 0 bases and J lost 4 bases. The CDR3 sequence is CASSVEGQGNEKLFF. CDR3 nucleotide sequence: TGTGCCAGCAGCGTAGAGGGACAGGGTAATGAAAAACTGTTTTTT.

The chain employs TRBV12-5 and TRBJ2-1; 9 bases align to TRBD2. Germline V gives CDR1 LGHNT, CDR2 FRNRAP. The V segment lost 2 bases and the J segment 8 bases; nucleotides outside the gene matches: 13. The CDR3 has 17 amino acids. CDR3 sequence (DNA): TGTGCTAGTGGTTTGTCCCCCACTCCGGGACTAGCCTATGAGCAGTTCTTC. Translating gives CASGLSPTPGLAYEQFF.

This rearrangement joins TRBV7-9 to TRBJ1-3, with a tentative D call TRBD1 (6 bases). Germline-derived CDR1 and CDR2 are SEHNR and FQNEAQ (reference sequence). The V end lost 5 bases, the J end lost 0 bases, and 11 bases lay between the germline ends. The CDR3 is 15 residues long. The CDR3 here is CASSTDSFSGNTIYF. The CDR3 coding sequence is TGTGCCAGCAGCACGGACAGTTTCTCTGGAAACACCATATATTTT.

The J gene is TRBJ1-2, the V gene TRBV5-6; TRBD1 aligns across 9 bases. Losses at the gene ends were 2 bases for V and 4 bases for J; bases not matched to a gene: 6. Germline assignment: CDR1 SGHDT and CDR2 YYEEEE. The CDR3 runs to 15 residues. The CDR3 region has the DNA TGTGCCAGCAGCTTACGGAGGACAGGGGCCTATGGCTACACCTTC. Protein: CASSLRRTGAYGYTF.

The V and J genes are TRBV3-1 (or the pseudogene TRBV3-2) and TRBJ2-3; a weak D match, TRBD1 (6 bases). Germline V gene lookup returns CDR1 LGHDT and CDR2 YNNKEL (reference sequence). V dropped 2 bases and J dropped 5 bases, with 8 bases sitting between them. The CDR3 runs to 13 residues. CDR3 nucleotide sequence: TGTGCCAGCAGCCAACAGGGGATAGATACGCAGTATTTT. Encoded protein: CASSQQGIDTQYF.

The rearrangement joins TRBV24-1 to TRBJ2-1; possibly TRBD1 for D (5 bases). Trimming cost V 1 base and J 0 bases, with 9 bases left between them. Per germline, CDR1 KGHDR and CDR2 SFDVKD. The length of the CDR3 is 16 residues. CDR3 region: CATSDFRQGSYNEQFF. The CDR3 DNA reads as TGTGCCACCAGTGATTTTCGCCAGGGCTCCTACAATGAGCAGTTCTTC.

CDR3 protein: CASSLGANTGYEQYF. The CDR3 DNA reads TGTGCCAGCAGCCTGGGGGCTAACACCGGCTACGAGCAGTACTTC. This chain connects TRBV3-1 (or the pseudogene TRBV3-2) to TRBJ2-7; D might be TRBD1 (6 bases). Germline CDR1 is LGHDT and CDR2 is YNNKEL (reference sequence). Trimming pared 4 bases from V and 3 bases from J, leaving 16 bases between. CDR3 length: 15 residues.

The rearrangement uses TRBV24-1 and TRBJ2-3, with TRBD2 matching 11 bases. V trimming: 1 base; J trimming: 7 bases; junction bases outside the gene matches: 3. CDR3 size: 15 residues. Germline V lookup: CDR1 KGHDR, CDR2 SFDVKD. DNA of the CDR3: TGTGCCACCAGTGATTTAACTAGCGGGGGACATACGCAGTATTTT. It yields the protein CATSDLTSGGHTQYF.

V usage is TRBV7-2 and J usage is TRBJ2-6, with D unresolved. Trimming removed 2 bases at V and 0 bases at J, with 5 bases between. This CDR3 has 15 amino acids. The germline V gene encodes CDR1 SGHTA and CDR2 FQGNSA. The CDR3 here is CASSLSLSGANVLTF. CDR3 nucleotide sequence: TGTGCCAGCAGCTTAAGCCTCTCTGGGGCCAACGTCCTGACTTTC.

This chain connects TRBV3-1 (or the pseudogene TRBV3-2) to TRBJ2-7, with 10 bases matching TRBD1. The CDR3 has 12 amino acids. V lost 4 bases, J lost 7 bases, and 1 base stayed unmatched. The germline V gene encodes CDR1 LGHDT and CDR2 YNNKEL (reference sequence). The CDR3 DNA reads TGTGCCAGCAGCCCGGACAGGGGGGAGCAGTACTTC. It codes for CASSPDRGEQYF.

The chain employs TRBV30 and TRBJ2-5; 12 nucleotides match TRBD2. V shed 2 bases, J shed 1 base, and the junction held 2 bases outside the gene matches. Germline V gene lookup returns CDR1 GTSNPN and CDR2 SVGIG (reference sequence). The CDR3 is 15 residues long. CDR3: CAWSKTSGGQETQYF. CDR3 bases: TGTGCCTGGAGTAAGACTAGCGGGGGCCAAGAGACCCAGTACTTC.

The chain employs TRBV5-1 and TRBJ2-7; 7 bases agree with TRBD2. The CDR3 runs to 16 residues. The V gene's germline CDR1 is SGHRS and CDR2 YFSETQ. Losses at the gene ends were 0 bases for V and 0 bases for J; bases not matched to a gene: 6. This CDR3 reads CASSLASWGGSYEQYF. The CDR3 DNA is TGCGCCAGCAGCTTGGCCTCCTGGGGGGGCTCCTACGAGCAGTACTTC.

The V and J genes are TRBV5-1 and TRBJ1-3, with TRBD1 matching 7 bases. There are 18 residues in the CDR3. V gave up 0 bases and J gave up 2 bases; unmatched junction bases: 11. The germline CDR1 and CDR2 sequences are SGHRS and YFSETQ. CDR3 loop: CASSLDVQGVFAGNTIYF. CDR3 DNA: TGCGCCAGCAGCTTGGATGTGCAGGGGGTATTTGCTGGAAACACCATATATTTT.

The CDR3 region is CASSPPGGGPMGTEAFF. CDR3 sequence (DNA): TGTGCCAGCTCACCTCCCGGCGGGGGGCCTATGGGCACTGAAGCTTTCTTT. This sequence joins TRBV18 and TRBJ1-1; tentatively, D is TRBD1 (6 bases). V gave up 3 bases and J gave up 4 bases, with 21 bases separating them. Germline CDR1 is KGHSH and CDR2 is LQKENI. The CDR3 is 17 residues long.

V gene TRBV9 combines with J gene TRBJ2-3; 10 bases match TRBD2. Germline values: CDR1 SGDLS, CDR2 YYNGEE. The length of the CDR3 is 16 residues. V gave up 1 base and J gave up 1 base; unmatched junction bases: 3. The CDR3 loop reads CASSVTGTSGTDTQYF. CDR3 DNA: TGTGCCAGCAGCGTAACCGGGACTAGCGGCACAGATACGCAGTATTTT. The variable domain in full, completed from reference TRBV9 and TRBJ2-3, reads DSGVTQTPKHLITATGQRVTLRCSPRSGDLSVYWYQQSLDQGLQFLIQYYNGEERAKGNILERFSAQQFPDLHSELNLSSLELGDSALYFCASSVTGTSGTDTQYFGPGTRLTVL.

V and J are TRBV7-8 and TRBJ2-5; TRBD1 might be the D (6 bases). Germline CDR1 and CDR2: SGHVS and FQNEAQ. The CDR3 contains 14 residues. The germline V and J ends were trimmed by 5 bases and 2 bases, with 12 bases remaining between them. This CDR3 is CASSGRGSQETQYF. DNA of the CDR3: TGTGCCAGCAGCGGAAGGGGGTCACAAGAGACCCAGTACTTC.

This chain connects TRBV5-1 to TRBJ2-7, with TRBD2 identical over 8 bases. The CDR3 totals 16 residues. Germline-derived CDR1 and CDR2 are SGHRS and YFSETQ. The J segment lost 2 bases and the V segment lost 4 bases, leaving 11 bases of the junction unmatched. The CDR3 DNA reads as TGCGCCAGCAGCCCTGGGGCGGGGGGCGCGACCTACGAGCAGTACTTC. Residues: CASSPGAGGATYEQYF.

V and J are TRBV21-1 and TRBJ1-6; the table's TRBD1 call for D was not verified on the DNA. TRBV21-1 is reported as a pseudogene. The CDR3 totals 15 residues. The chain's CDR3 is CASSKSDRPRAPLHF. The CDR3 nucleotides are TGTGCCAGCAGCAAGTCCGACAGGCCGCGCGCACCCCTCCACTTT.

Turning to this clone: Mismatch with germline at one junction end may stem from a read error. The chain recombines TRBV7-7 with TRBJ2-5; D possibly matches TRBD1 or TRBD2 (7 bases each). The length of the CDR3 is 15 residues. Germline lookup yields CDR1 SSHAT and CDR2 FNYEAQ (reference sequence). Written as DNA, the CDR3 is TGTGCTAGCAGCTTAGCAGGGGGGGTCCAAGAGACCCAGTACTTC. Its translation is CASSLAGGVQETQYF.

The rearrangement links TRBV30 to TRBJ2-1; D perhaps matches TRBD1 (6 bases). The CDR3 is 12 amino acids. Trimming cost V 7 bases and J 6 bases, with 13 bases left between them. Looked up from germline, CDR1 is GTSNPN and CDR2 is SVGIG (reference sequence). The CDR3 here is CASSRGGNEQFF. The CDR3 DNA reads TGTGCCTCCTCTAGAGGGGGCAATGAGCAGTTCTTC.

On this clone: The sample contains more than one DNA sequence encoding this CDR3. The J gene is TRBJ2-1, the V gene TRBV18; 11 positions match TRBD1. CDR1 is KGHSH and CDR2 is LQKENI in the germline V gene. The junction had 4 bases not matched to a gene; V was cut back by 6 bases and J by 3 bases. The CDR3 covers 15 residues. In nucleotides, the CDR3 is TGTGCCAGCTCCCCCGGGACAGGGGGCTACAATGAGCAGTTCTTC. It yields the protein CASSPGTGGYNEQFF.

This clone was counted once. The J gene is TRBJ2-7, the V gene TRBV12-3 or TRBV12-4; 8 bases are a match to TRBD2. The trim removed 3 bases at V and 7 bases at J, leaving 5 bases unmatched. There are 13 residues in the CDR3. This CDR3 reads CASSFLPGGEQYF. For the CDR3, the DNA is TGTGCCAGCAGTTTTCTTCCGGGAGGGGAGCAGTACTTC.

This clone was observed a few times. The DNA for the CDR3 is TGTGCCAGCAGTCCTCCCCCCGGAGTAGCGGGAGGACCAGATACGCAGTATTTT. Translated: CASSPPPGVAGGPDTQYF. The chain uses TRBV28 and TRBJ2-3; TRBD2 agrees at 10 bases. The CDR3 has 18 residues. The germline V gene has CDR1 MDHEN and CDR2 SYDVKM. V shed 5 bases, J shed 4 bases, and the junction held 15 bases outside the gene matches.